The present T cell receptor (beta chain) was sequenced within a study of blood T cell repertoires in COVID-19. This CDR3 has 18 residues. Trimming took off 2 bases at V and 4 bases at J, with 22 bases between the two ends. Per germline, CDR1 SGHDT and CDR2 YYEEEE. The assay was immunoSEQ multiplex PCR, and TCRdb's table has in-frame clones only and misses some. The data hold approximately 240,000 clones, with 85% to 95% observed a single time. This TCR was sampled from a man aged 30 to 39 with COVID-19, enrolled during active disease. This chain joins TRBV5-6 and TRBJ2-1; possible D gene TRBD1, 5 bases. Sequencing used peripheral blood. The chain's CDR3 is CASSFLTSNLGQYNEQFF. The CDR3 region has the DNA TGTGCCAGCAGCTTTCTGACTTCGAACCTGGGGCAATACAATGAGCAGTTCTTC.